Reported below is one T cell receptor (beta chain). What it binds is unknown. These data belong to a study of T cell responses to AZD1222 COVID-19 vaccine. Study results and caveats: It was only after the peak T cell response that any repertoires were sampled.

Sequencing used immunoSEQ multiplex PCR; TCRdb keeps in-frame clones, though not all of them. The data hold nearly 95,000 clones, with over 75% observed a single time. Looked up from germline, CDR1 is LNHNV and CDR2 is YYDKDF (reference sequence). Deletions cut 0 bases from V and 0 bases from J, with 11 bases between. The CDR3 extends over 16 amino acids. The chain uses TRBV15 and TRBJ1-1; tentative D call: TRBD1 (5 bases). This receptor was obtained from an adult who received the AZD1222 COVID-19 vaccine. The sample in question was peripheral blood, obtained 28 days after the second AZD1222 dose. CDR3 sequence: CATSRDRAQMNTEAFF. In nucleotides, the CDR3 is TGTGCCACCAGCAGAGACAGGGCCCAAATGAACACTGAAGCTTTCTTT. Combining the CDR3 with reference TRBV15 and TRBJ1-1 gives the whole variable domain DAMVIQNPRYQVTQFGKPVTLSCSQTLNHNVMYWYQQKSSQAPKLLFHYYDKDFNNEADTPDNFQSRRPNTSFCFLDIRSPGLGDTAMYLCATSRDRAQMNTEAFFGQGTRLTVV.